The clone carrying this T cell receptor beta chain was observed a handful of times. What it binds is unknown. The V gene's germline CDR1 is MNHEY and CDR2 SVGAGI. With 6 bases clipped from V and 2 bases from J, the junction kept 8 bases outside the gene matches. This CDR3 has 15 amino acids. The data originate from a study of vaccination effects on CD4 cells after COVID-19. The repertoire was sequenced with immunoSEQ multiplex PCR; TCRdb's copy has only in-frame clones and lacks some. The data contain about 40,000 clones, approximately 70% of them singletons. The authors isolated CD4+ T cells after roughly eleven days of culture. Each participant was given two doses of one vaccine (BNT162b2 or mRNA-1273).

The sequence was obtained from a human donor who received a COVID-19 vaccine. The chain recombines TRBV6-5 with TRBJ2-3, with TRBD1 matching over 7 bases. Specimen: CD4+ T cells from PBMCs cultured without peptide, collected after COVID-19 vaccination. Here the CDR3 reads CASRNSGTATDTQYF. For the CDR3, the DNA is TGTGCCAGCAGAAATTCCGGGACAGCCACAGATACGCAGTATTTT.